A single sample gave rise to the 11 T cell receptor beta chains below, sequenced in a study of cytomegalovirus exposure and HLA in healthy donors. 13 Jbeta primers and 60 Vbeta primers were used for the PCR. Using immunoSEQ multiplex PCR, the repertoire was profiled, and TCRdb retains in-frame clones only, with some absent. The table has 180,000 or so clones, under 85% seen once; the top ten hold 3% to 3.5%. The specimen was PBMCs. These receptors all stem from a female donor in good health and CMV-seronegative.

The chain joins TRBV19 to TRBJ2-7; 7 bases agree with TRBD2. Germline trimming cut 2 bases from V and 3 bases from J; bases unmatched to any gene: 7. Per germline, CDR1 LNHDA and CDR2 SQIVND (reference sequence). The CDR3 length is 15 residues. CDR3 in amino acids: CASSIMASGVYEQYF. For the CDR3, the DNA is TGTGCCAGTAGTATAATGGCTAGCGGAGTCTACGAGCAGTACTTC.

The rearrangement links TRBV7-9 to TRBJ2-7; D might be TRBD1 (6 bases). Germline V lookup: CDR1 SEHNR, CDR2 FQNEAQ (reference sequence). Trimming pared 4 bases from V and 7 bases from J, leaving 17 bases between. The CDR3 has 14 residues. In DNA, the CDR3 is TGTGCCAGCAGCTCGGACAAGGGGGTAGGGGAGCAGTACTTC. Translation gives CASSSDKGVGEQYF.

This clone was detected only a few times. The chain has TRBV19 and TRBJ1-3; D uncertain. Trimming pared 7 bases from V and 0 bases from J, leaving 10 bases between. The germline V gene encodes CDR1 LNHDA and CDR2 SQIVND (reference sequence). CDR3 length equals 14 residues. CDR3 amino acids: CASNKIYSGNTIYF. The CDR3 nucleotides read TGTGCCAGTAACAAGATTTACTCTGGAAACACCATATATTTT.

J is TRBJ2-7 and V is TRBV28; TRBD1 matches 11 bases. Germline trimming cut 5 bases from V and 2 bases from J; bases unmatched to any gene: 5. The germline CDR1 and CDR2 sequences are MDHEN and SYDVKM. The CDR3 has 15 residues. The CDR3 sequence: CASSTDRGPPYEQYF. Written as DNA, the CDR3 is TGTGCCAGCAGTACGGACAGGGGGCCTCCCTACGAGCAGTACTTC.

The chain is built from TRBV6-5 and TRBJ1-6; D unresolved. Germline CDR1 and CDR2: MNHEY and SVGAGI. Trimming removed 10 bases from V and 6 bases from J, with 13 bases in between. This CDR3 comprises 13 residues. The CDR3 reads CATTSRFNSPLHF. The CDR3, as DNA: TGTGCCACCACGAGCCGTTTTAATTCACCCCTCCACTTT.

This chain links TRBV9 with TRBJ2-3, with 7 bases matching TRBD2. Germline CDR1 reads SGDLS; CDR2 reads YYNGEE. This CDR3 has 12 amino acids. V lost 9 bases and J lost 3; bases outside the gene matches: 4. For the CDR3, the DNA is TGTGCCACAGCGGGGTCAACAGATACGCAGTATTTT. This gives the protein CATAGSTDTQYF.

The gene calls are TRBV6-5 and TRBJ1-1, with TRBD1 as a possible D gene (6 bases). Trimming took off 6 bases at V and 0 bases at J, with 14 bases between the two ends. The CDR3 has 15 amino acids. The V gene's germline CDR1 is MNHEY and CDR2 SVGAGI. The CDR3 spells CASSRSGQLNTEAFF. CDR3 bases: TGTGCCAGCAGCCGAAGTGGACAGTTGAACACTGAAGCTTTCTTT.

This clone was seen only a few times. In nucleotides, the CDR3 is TGTGCCAGCAGACCCGAGCGCAGGGGGCGGCACACTGAAGCTTTCTTT. Protein: CASRPERRGRHTEAFF. The rearrangement joins TRBV6-6 to TRBJ1-1; 8 bases fit TRBD1. The CDR3 runs 16 residues. Germline assignment: CDR1 MNHNY and CDR2 SVGAGI (reference sequence). Trimming took 6 bases from V and 3 from J; bases not matched to a gene: 12.

The chain couples TRBV7-8 to TRBJ2-6, with a weak D call TRBD2 (6 bases). Deletions cut 0 bases from V and 0 bases from J, with 12 bases between. The CDR3 totals 18 residues. Germline CDR1 reads SGHVS; CDR2 reads FQNEAQ. The CDR3 sequence: CASSLARDGSSGANVLTF. The CDR3 DNA follows: TGTGCCAGCAGCTTAGCGAGGGACGGGAGCTCTGGGGCCAACGTCCTGACTTTC.

The CDR3 DNA sequence: TGTGCCAGCAGTTACGGCGGGGGGGCCTACGAGCAGTACTTC. Protein sequence: CASSYGGGAYEQYF. The V gene is TRBV6-5, the J gene TRBJ2-7; 9 nucleotides agree with TRBD2. The CDR3 sequence is 14 residues long. J gave up 2 bases and V 2 bases, and 1 base lay outside the gene matches. The germline V gene encodes CDR1 MNHEY and CDR2 SVGAGI.

The chain links TRBV9 to TRBJ1-1; 9 bases agree with TRBD1. CDR3 length: 15 amino acids. Trimming removed 5 bases from V and 6 bases from J; junction bases left unmatched: 11. Germline loops: CDR1 SGDLS, CDR2 YYNGEE. CDR3 sequence: CASSSHRGRGAEAFF. Written as DNA, the CDR3 is TGTGCCAGCAGTTCCCACAGGGGGCGCGGGGCTGAAGCTTTCTTT.